In its sample, the clone carrying this TCR beta chain was seen a few times. Its specificity is not known. Donor samples were obtained from healthy Caucasian individuals from Russia, aged about 6 to 100. Roughly 10 milliliters of peripheral blood were drawn from each donor into EDTA-treated tubes. This sample stems from a study of blood T cells in healthy people across ages. A second 7 to 11 cycle PCR used barcoded and J-beta primers. Each cDNA molecule received a tag from a template-switch adaptor that had 12 random nucleotides. TCRdb reanalysed the 5' RACE reads using MiXCR and keeps one entry per CDR3 protein. The data hold roughly 1.9 million distinct CDR3 sequences, with about two fifths observed a single time. The V gene's germline CDR1 is MGHRA and CDR2 YSYEKL. The V and J ends lost 6 bases and 6 bases respectively, with 11 bases between them. This CDR3 contains 12 residues. Study-level points and caveats: Diversity estimated from one million T cells was considered an underestimate.

Sequencing was done on a sample of blood. V is TRBV4-1 and J is TRBJ1-1, with D maybe TRBD1 (6 bases). The source is a human donor in good health. CDR3 sequence: CASRNRASEAFF. CDR3 nucleotides: TGCGCCAGCAGAAACAGGGCATCTGAAGCTTTCTTT.